Listed here is a single T cell receptor (beta chain). Its cognate antigen is unknown. This entry belongs to a study of cytomegalovirus exposure and HLA in healthy donors. Broader study findings: Judged likely to be a sequencing artifact was a cluster of highly shared sequence variants. When a later analysis compared HLA-associated TCR beta chains with equally common others, the HLA-associated chains turned out to be more clonally expanded and to have lower generation probabilities.

In the PCR, 60 Vbeta and 13 Jbeta primers were used. Assay: immunoSEQ multiplex PCR; the TCRdb copy retains only in-frame clones and omits some. The sample records tens of thousands of clones, around 78% being singletons. This sequence was found in a male donor in good health and CMV-seropositive. Material for sequencing was PBMCs.

CDR3 sequence reads: CASSLAQTYEQYF. The CDR3 nucleotides read TGTGCCAGCAGCTTGGCACAGACCTACGAGCAGTACTTC. The rearrangement joins TRBV7-8 to TRBJ2-7; D is unclear. The CDR3 is 13 amino acids. In germline, CDR1 is SGHVS, CDR2 FQNEAQ. Between the trimmed V and J ends, which lost 3 bases and 2 bases, there was a span of 8 bases.